Listed below are T cell receptor beta chains from one sample, sequenced in a study of cytomegalovirus exposure and HLA in healthy donors. TCRdb keeps only in-frame clones here, not all; method: immunoSEQ multiplex PCR. The profile covers some 170,000 clones, with around 77% appearing a single time and around 1.6% taken by the ten largest. The sequenced sample consisted of PBMCs. These receptors were taken from a woman in her 30s in good health and CMV-seronegative. CDR3s include the opening cysteine and the closing phenylalanine or tryptophan.

V	length	J	CDR3
TRBV7-6	16	TRBJ2-3	CASSVPAGAGTDTQYF
TRBV7-2	15	TRBJ1-1	CASSRDSHLNTEAFF
TRBV7-9	14	TRBJ2-5	CASRDRTGKETQYF
TRBV30	15	TRBJ2-7	CAWSVSGGASYEQYF
TRBV5-5	15	TRBJ1-5	CASSPDRAELQPQHF
TRBV9	15	TRBJ1-3	CASSDGGEVGNTIYF
TRBV5-6	15	TRBJ1-2	CASIQYRGNNYGYTF
TRBV6-1	18	TRBJ2-7	CASSDRRSASGSPYEQYF
TRBV5-5	15	TRBJ1-4	CASSFLGQGDEKLFF
TRBV27	13	TRBJ2-7	CASSLSPFYEQYF
TRBV6-1	15	TRBJ2-7	CASSEVRGHLYEQYF
TRBV27	15	TRBJ1-1	CASTQDRGFNTEAFF
TRBV19	13	TRBJ1-1	CASTMRQFGEAFF
TRBV18	14	TRBJ2-7	CASSPTATSYEQYF
TRBV7-2	13	TRBJ1-1	CASSSREGPEAFF
TRBV6-1	16	TRBJ2-5	CASSVQPGVIEETQYF
TRBV19	13	TRBJ1-2	CASSIFFGLGYTF
TRBV30	15	TRBJ2-2	CAATGTSGSTGELFF
TRBV7-8	15	TRBJ2-7	CASSLEGGGSYEQYF
TRBV7-9	14	TRBJ2-3	CASSSPRGSDTQYF
TRBV15	15	TRBJ2-7	CATSRDQARSYEQYF
TRBV20-1	11	TRBJ1-1	CSAGRRTEAFF
TRBV7-8	16	TRBJ2-7	CASSLATPPDLYEQYF
TRBV4-1	16	TRBJ1-5	CASSQYPGYSNQPQHF
TRBV6-6	15	TRBJ2-2	CASSNRVSNTGELFF
TRBV6-5	14	TRBJ1-1	CASREGGVVTEAFF
TRBV5-1	17	TRBJ2-6	CASSLAEGATGANVLTF
TRBV9	15	TRBJ1-3	CASSVVGASGSTIYF
TRBV5-6	13	TRBJ2-1	CASSFTGRNEQFF
TRBV5-4	15	TRBJ2-7	CASSSGQGAMNEQYF
TRBV4-1	15	TRBJ1-5	CASSQDLGPNQPQHF
TRBV30	14	TRBJ1-5	CAWSWEGWNQPQHF
TRBV19	14	TRBJ2-3	CASSRDKGTNTQYF
TRBV2	18	TRBJ2-1	CASTPGLAGKSSYNEQFF
TRBV29-1	14	TRBJ1-1	CSVGRGGVNSEAFF
TRBV6-1	11	TRBJ1-2	CASSEIRRYPF
TRBV19	19	TRBJ2-3	CASSKSYDGTSGGRDTQYF
TRBV4-3	15	TRBJ2-7	CASSQEGTGGYEQYF
TRBV7-6	12	TRBJ2-7	CASSFHSGEQYF
TRBV9	14	TRBJ1-2	CASSAGTGWVGYTF
TRBV28	15	TRBJ1-1	CASRSQGIQRTEAFF
TRBV29-1	14	TRBJ1-2	CSVQPKQLNYGYTF
TRBV5-1	14	TRBJ1-3	CASAPDRAGNTIYF
TRBV7-9	16	TRBJ2-7	CASSPPGDRVGYEQYF
TRBV5-8	13	TRBJ1-1	CASKGTGGGEAFF
TRBV7-2	16	TRBJ2-3	CASSHGTSGRADTQYF
TRBV30	13	TRBJ1-1	CAWKHEAATEAFF
TRBV18	16	TRBJ2-1	CASSPPGLDTRNEQFF
TRBV10-3	11	TRBJ2-1	CAISELNEQFF
TRBV14	17	TRBJ2-1	CASSQVGTSANYNEQFF